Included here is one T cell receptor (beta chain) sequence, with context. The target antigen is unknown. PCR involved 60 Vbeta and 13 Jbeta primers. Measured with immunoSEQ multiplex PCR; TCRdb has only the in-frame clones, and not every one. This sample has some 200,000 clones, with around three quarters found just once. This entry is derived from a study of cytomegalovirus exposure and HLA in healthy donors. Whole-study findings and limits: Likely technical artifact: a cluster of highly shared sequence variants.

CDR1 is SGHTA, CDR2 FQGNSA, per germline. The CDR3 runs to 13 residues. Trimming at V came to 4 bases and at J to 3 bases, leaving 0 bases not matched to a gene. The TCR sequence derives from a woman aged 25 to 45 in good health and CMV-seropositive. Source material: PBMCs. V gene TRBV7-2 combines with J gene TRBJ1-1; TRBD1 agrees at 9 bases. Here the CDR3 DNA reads TGTGCCAGCAGCTGGGACAGGGACACTGAAGCTTTCTTT. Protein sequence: CASSWDRDTEAFF.